These 16 T cell receptor beta chains were all obtained from the same sample, sequenced in a study of shared clonotypes between healthy human individuals. Sequencing used immunoSEQ multiplex PCR; TCRdb keeps in-frame clones, though not all of them. The table records 1,400,000 or so clones, approximately 98.5% of them present only once. The sequencing sample was made of naive CD4+ T cells sorted from blood. Sample subset: CD45RA+ positively selected. These receptor sequences come from a man aged 25-45 years in good health.

This clone was detected once. J is TRBJ2-6 and V is TRBV18; D call uncertain. CDR1 is KGHSH and CDR2 is LQKENI in the germline V gene. With 2 bases removed from V and 0 bases from J, the gap between germline ends came to 14 bases. This CDR3 has 18 residues. CDR3 region: CASSPFPGLDSGANVLTF. The CDR3, as DNA: TGTGCCAGCTCACCATTTCCCGGCCTAGACTCTGGGGCCAACGTCCTGACTTTC. The full variable domain, completed using reference TRBV18 and TRBJ2-6, is NAGVMQNPRHLVRRRGQEARLRCSPMKGHSHVYWYRQLPEEGLKFMVYLQKENIIDESGMPKERFSAEFPKEGPSILRIQQVVRGDSAAYFCASSPFPGLDSGANVLTFGAGSRLTVL.

The chain couples TRBV10-1 to TRBJ2-3; D is perhaps TRBD2 (5 bases). The germline CDR1 and CDR2 sequences are WNHNN and SYGVQD (reference sequence). The CDR3 has 14 amino acids. The ends were cut back, 6 bases at V and 5 bases at J, with 15 bases in the middle. The CDR3 nucleotides read TGCGCCAGCAGAGCGAGCGGTCTCGGAGATACGCAGTATTTT. This gives the protein CASRASGLGDTQYF.

The chain is built from TRBV4-1 and TRBJ2-7; 10 positions match TRBD2. CDR1 and CDR2 (germline): MGHRA, YSYEKL. The ends lost 6 bases at V and 4 bases at J; junction bases unmatched: 21. The CDR3 is made up of 19 amino acids. CDR3 amino acids: CASSPYPRGSTSGTYEQYF. For the CDR3, the DNA is TGCGCCAGCAGTCCTTACCCCCGCGGTAGCACTAGCGGGACGTACGAGCAGTACTTC.

V usage is TRBV25-1 and J usage is TRBJ2-1; the D is unclear. The V and J ends lost 3 bases and 7 bases respectively, with 7 bases between them. This CDR3 is 12 amino acids long. Per germline, CDR1 MGHDK and CDR2 SYGVNS. In nucleotides, the CDR3 is TGTGCCAGCAGTGACTATGGGAATGAGCAGTTCTTC. It is translated as CASSDYGNEQFF.

A remark on this clone: One junction end does not reproduce the germline sequence, and a read error may be involved. The chain uses TRBV28 and TRBJ2-7, with D uncertain. The CDR3 has 11 amino acids. The germline gives CDR1 MDHEN, CDR2 SYDVKM. CDR3 in DNA: TGTGCCAGCAGTTTCGCGACACTCACTCTCTTC. Protein: CASSFATLTLF.

The chain combines TRBV30 with TRBJ2-7; TRBD1 might be the D (5 bases). CDR3 size: 16 residues. V lost 0 bases, J lost 2 bases, and 17 bases lay in between. CDR1 and CDR2 from the germline V gene are GTSNPN and SVGIG (reference sequence). The CDR3 DNA follows: TGTGCCTGGAGTGTACTCCGACAGCCCTCAACCTACGAGCAGTACTTC. Its protein product is CAWSVLRQPSTYEQYF.

The V call is TRBV9, the J call TRBJ2-1; D is unresolved. V was shortened by 0 bases and J by 7 bases, with 5 bases between the two germline ends. The CDR3 is made up of 12 amino acids. Germline-derived CDR1 and CDR2 are SGDLS and YYNGEE. The CDR3, as DNA: TGTGCCAGCAGCGTAGGAGTGAATGAGCAGTTCTTC. This sequence encodes CASSVGVNEQFF. The full variable domain, completed using reference TRBV9 and TRBJ2-1, is DSGVTQTPKHLITATGQRVTLRCSPRSGDLSVYWYQQSLDQGLQFLIQYYNGEERAKGNILERFSAQQFPDLHSELNLSSLELGDSALYFCASSVGVNEQFFGPGTRLTVL.

This chain links TRBV30 with TRBJ2-3, with D uncertain. The length of the CDR3 is 14 residues. The germline V gene encodes CDR1 GTSNPN and CDR2 SVGIG (reference sequence). Deletions cut 3 bases from V and 1 base from J, with 11 bases between. In DNA form, the CDR3 reads TGTGCCTGGAGCACTCTAACCCGCACAGATACGCAGTATTTT. Encoded protein: CAWSTLTRTDTQYF.

This chain uses TRBV29-1 with TRBJ1-5; 8 bases align to TRBD1. The CDR3 has 14 amino acids. Germline CDR1 is SQVTM and CDR2 is ANQGSEA. V lost 5 bases to trimming and J lost 2 bases; unmatched junction nucleotides: 5. As DNA, the CDR3 is TGCAGCGTTCAAACAGGGGGGGGCAATCAGCCCCAGCATTTT. As protein: CSVQTGGGNQPQHF.

This chain links TRBV4-3 with TRBJ1-2; a possible D gene is TRBD1 (6 bases). The CDR3 extends over 13 amino acids. The ends were cut back, 4 bases at V and 8 bases at J, with 14 bases in the middle. From germline, CDR1 is LGHNA and CDR2 YSLEER. CDR3 protein: CASSPDRMIGYTF. As DNA, the CDR3 is TGCGCCAGCAGCCCAGACAGGATGATAGGCTACACCTTC.

The rearrangement uses TRBV7-8 and TRBJ2-7, with TRBD2 identical over 7 bases. Germline values: CDR1 SGHVS, CDR2 FQNEAQ. Germline trimming cut 4 bases from V and 0 bases from J; bases unmatched to any gene: 3. The CDR3 totals 14 residues. DNA of the CDR3: TGTGCCAGCAGCTCGGGGGGTACCTCCTACGAGCAGTACTTC. Residues: CASSSGGTSYEQYF. The entire variable domain, with the rest obtained from reference TRBV7-8 and TRBJ2-7, is as follows: GAGVSQSPRYKVAKRGQDVALRCDPISGHVSLFWYQQALGQGPEFLTYFQNEAQLDKSGLPSDRFFAERPEGSVSTLKIQRTQQEDSAVYLCASSSGGTSYEQYFGPGTRLTVT.

This rearrangement joins TRBV18 to TRBJ2-2; unclear D gene. Germline V lookup: CDR1 KGHSH, CDR2 LQKENI. Trimming removed 3 bases at V and 7 bases at J, with 6 bases between. The CDR3 has 12 residues. The DNA for the CDR3 is TGTGCCAGCTCACCTTCGATCGGGGAGCTGTTTTTT. It translates to CASSPSIGELFF.

The chain combines TRBV29-1 with TRBJ2-6; D call uncertain. V was pared by 3 bases and J by 4 bases, with 4 bases between. The CDR3 spans 12 residues. Germline V CDR1 and CDR2: SQVTM, ANQGSEA. CDR3 protein: CSVEMGANVLTF. The CDR3 DNA sequence: TGCAGCGTTGAGATGGGGGCCAACGTCCTGACTTTC.

To note about this clone: This CDR3 is also generated by other DNA sequences in the sample. The chain uses TRBV9 and TRBJ2-3; unclear D gene. Per germline, CDR1 SGDLS and CDR2 YYNGEE. This CDR3 is 13 amino acids long. V lost 0 bases, J lost 0 bases, and 2 bases lay in between. The CDR3 loop is CASSVASTDTQYF. The CDR3 bases are TGTGCCAGCAGCGTAGCCAGCACAGATACGCAGTATTTT.

Note on this clone: The sample carries other DNA sequences with the same CDR3. The chain couples TRBV7-2 to TRBJ2-3; 10 positions match TRBD2. Germline CDR1 reads SGHTA; CDR2 reads FQGNSA. V shed 1 base, J shed 6 bases, and the junction held 7 bases outside the gene matches. The CDR3 is made up of 16 amino acids. CDR3 residues: CASSLGLAGGSDTQYF. CDR3 nucleotide sequence: TGTGCCAGCAGCTTAGGCTTAGCGGGAGGTTCCGATACGCAGTATTTT.

The chain links TRBV28 to TRBJ1-2; 7 bases map to TRBD1. There are 16 residues in the CDR3. CDR1 is MDHEN and CDR2 is SYDVKM in the germline V gene. Trimming cost V 6 bases and J 3 bases; bases outside gene matches: 13. In DNA, the CDR3 is TGTGCCAGCAGCTTCCCGTCGACAGGGTGGGACTATGGCTACACCTTC. Protein product: CASSFPSTGWDYGYTF.